This T cell receptor (beta chain) originates from a study of technical replicates of blood from several donors. This clone was counted only a few times. V was clipped by 6 bases and J by 2 bases; unmatched bases: 10. This CDR3 region has 16 residues. The germline V gene encodes CDR1 LNHDA and CDR2 SQIVND (reference sequence). Sequencing used immunoSEQ multiplex PCR; TCRdb keeps in-frame clones, though not all of them. The sample yields around 68,000 clones, 91% seen once. The sequence was collected from a human donor in good health. Some clones in this sample may be carry-over from other donors' samples. The sequencing sample was made of T cells isolated from PBMCs. This chain connects TRBV19 to TRBJ2-5, with TRBD2 matching 9 bases. CDR3: CASRKHRTSEQETQYF. CDR3 nucleotide sequence: TGTGCCAGTAGAAAGCACCGGACTAGCGAGCAAGAGACCCAGTACTTC.